This TCR beta chain was sequenced in a study of response to subunit inactivated influenza vaccine. One entry per CDR3 protein, called by TCRdb with MiXCR from the RT-PCR reads. The top ten clones hold less than 4% of a sample with roughly 500,000 distinct CDR3 sequences, more than 15% of them seen once. Findings of the study overall: The authors suggested that every seasonal influenza vaccination recruits few new T cells.

With V trimmed by 2 bases and J by 10 bases, 10 bases remained unmatched. Germline lookup yields CDR1 KGHSH and CDR2 LQKENI. This CDR3 is 14 amino acids long. For this clonotype: Its antigen is currently unknown.

V usage is TRBV18 and J usage is TRBJ1-2, with 7 bases fitting TRBD1. Sample: CD4+ T cells sorted from PBMCs, taken 23 to 25 months after vaccination. The receptor's source is a man aged 45 to 75 who received an inactivated influenza vaccine. CDR3 residues: CASSPSTGTFDYTF. The DNA for the CDR3 is TGTGCCAGCTCACCATCGACAGGGACCTTTGACTACACCTTC.